The clone carrying this T cell receptor (beta chain) appeared a few times. Its antigen is currently unknown. This specimen belongs to a study of T cells after yellow fever vaccination. Points from the study as a whole: Primary-vaccination clones mostly resurfaced post-booster (approximately 96% CD4, approximately 90% CD8). The appearance of a small share of clonotypes in both CD4 and CD8 compartments was observed.

With 4 bases clipped from V and 6 bases from J, the junction kept 9 bases outside the gene matches. The CDR3 is 16 amino acids. CDR1 SGDLS and CDR2 YYNGEE come from the germline V gene. A single record per CDR3 protein comes from TCRdb applying MiXCR to the 5' RACE reads. The table lists 250,000 to 300,000 distinct CDR3 sequences, approximately 12% of them singletons. The clonotype comes from a young man who received the YFV17D yellow fever vaccine. The source material was CD4+ T cells sorted from PBMCs, sampled 45 days after the yellow fever booster vaccination. The chain links TRBV9 to TRBJ2-2, with 10 bases fitting TRBD2. The CDR3 DNA is TGTGCCAGCAGCCCTTTTAGCGGGAGGAAGTCCGGGGAGCTGTTTTTT. Translating it yields CASSPFSGRKSGELFF.